The 30 T cell receptor beta chains reported below all come from one sample, sequenced in a study of T cells after yellow fever vaccination. MiXCR, applied by TCRdb to the 5' RACE reads, yields one record per CDR3 protein. The data contain 300,000 to 400,000 distinct CDR3 sequences, about 12% of them singletons. The material was CD4+ T cells sorted from PBMCs, obtained 15 days after the yellow fever booster vaccination. Receptor source: a man between 18 and 35 years old who received the YFV17D yellow fever vaccine.

This clonotype was seen more than once but under ten times. V gene TRBV7-2 combines with J gene TRBJ1-4, with unresolved D. CDR1 and CDR2 (germline): SGHTA, FQGNSA. V gave up 1 base and J gave up 7 bases, with 7 bases separating them. This CDR3 contains 13 residues. The chain's CDR3 is CASSLGRAEKLFF. The DNA for the CDR3 is TGTGCCAGCAGCTTAGGGAGGGCTGAAAAACTGTTTTTT.

The sample holds a few counts of this clonotype. The V and J genes are TRBV9 and TRBJ2-7; a possible D gene is TRBD1 (7 bases). V lost 0 bases to trimming and J lost 0 bases, with 16 bases between them. Per the germline V gene, CDR1 is SGDLS and CDR2 is YYNGEE. The CDR3 is 17 residues long. CDR3: CASSVGPGGRFSYEQYF. The CDR3 DNA is TGTGCCAGCAGCGTAGGTCCAGGGGGGCGCTTCTCCTACGAGCAGTACTTC.

A few counts support this clonotype. The chain couples TRBV11-2 to TRBJ2-5; TRBD1 aligns across 10 bases. The CDR3 has 16 residues. Germline CDR1 SGHAT, CDR2 FQNNGV. J lost 5 bases, V lost 0 bases, and 6 bases had no gene match. The CDR3 DNA reads TGTGCCAGCAGCTTAGACCGGACAGGGGGGGAGGAGACCCAGTACTTC. Its translation is CASSLDRTGGEETQYF.

Details on this clonotype: At one of its ends the junction is not consistent with the germline gene, which may arise from a read error. The chain joins TRBV7-9 to TRBJ1-1; the match to TRBD1 covers 7 bases. Germline-derived CDR1 and CDR2 are SEHNR and FQNEAQ (reference sequence). The CDR3 covers 13 residues. The CDR3 DNA reads TGTGCCAGCGCGGGACAGATGAACACTGATGCTTTCTTT. It is translated as CASAGQMNTDAFF.

The genes are TRBV3-1 and TRBJ1-1; D gene uncertain. This CDR3 comprises 11 residues. The V gene's germline CDR1 is LGHDT and CDR2 YNNKEL (reference sequence). The V end was cut by 8 bases, the J end by 3 bases, with 7 bases between. The CDR3 region is CASGKDTEAFF. Written as DNA, the CDR3 is TGTGCCAGCGGTAAGGACACTGAAGCTTTCTTT.

This clonotype occurred a few times. The rearrangement links TRBV4-3 to TRBJ2-1; TRBD2 agrees at 10 bases. The V gene's germline CDR1 is LGHNA and CDR2 YSLEER. This CDR3 has 16 residues. The ends lost 1 base at V and 5 bases at J; junction bases unmatched: 5. CDR3 DNA sequence: TGCGCCAGCAGCCAAGGATGGACTAGCGGAAACAATGAGCAGTTCTTC. Translating it yields CASSQGWTSGNNEQFF.

This chain joins TRBV28 and TRBJ2-3, with a weak D call TRBD1 (7 bases). Germline loops: CDR1 MDHEN, CDR2 SYDVKM. Between the trimmed V and J ends, which lost 3 bases and 4 bases, there was a span of 14 bases. The CDR3 totals 15 residues. The CDR3 is CASSFPDRDSDTQYF. The CDR3 region has the DNA TGTGCCAGCAGTTTCCCCGACAGGGACTCAGATACGCAGTATTTT.

This clonotype was detected a few times. The chain has TRBV3-1 and TRBJ1-6, with D unclear. CDR3 length: 14 amino acids. CDR1 and CDR2 from the germline V gene are LGHDT and YNNKEL (reference sequence). V was pared by 0 bases and J by 7 bases, with 7 bases between. The CDR3 loop is CASSQDRVNSPLHF. CDR3 DNA: TGTGCCAGCAGCCAAGATCGAGTGAATTCACCCCTCCACTTT. The whole variable domain, filled in from reference TRBV3-1 and TRBJ1-6, reads DTAVSQTPKYLVTQMGNDKSIKCEQNLGHDTMYWYKQDSKKFLKIMFSYNNKELIINETVPNRFSPKSPDKAHLNLHINSLELGDSAVYFCASSQDRVNSPLHFGNGTRLTVT.

CDR3 coding DNA: TGTGCCAGCAGCCCTCGACGGGGTGAAAAACTGTTTTTT. As protein: CASSPRRGEKLFF. The V call is TRBV12-3 or TRBV12-4, the J call TRBJ1-4; D not resolved. V lost 6 bases to trimming and J lost 7 bases, with 12 bases between them. The CDR3 runs 13 residues.

V gene TRBV15 combines with J gene TRBJ1-2; no clear D gene. The CDR3 runs to 11 residues. The V and J ends lost 5 bases and 5 bases respectively, with 6 bases between them. Germline CDR1 is LNHNV and CDR2 is YYDKDF (reference sequence). For the CDR3, the DNA is TGTGCCACCAGCGACTTTTATGGCTACACCTTC. Amino acid sequence: CATSDFYGYTF.

This clonotype was seen a few times. The rearrangement joins TRBV7-9 to TRBJ2-3, with D tentatively TRBD1 (6 bases). The V gene's germline CDR1 is SEHNR and CDR2 FQNEAQ (reference sequence). V lost 5 bases to trimming and J lost 2 bases, with 14 bases between them. The CDR3 is made up of 15 amino acids. The CDR3 sequence is CASSDGDIFTDTQYF. The CDR3 nucleotides read TGTGCCAGCAGCGACGGGGACATTTTCACAGATACGCAGTATTTT.

This clonotype has only a few counts. V and J are TRBV20-1 and TRBJ2-1, with 7 bases matching TRBD2. Germline V gene lookup returns CDR1 DFQATT and CDR2 SNEGSKA (reference sequence). J lost 6 bases, V lost 2 bases, and 10 bases had no gene match. The CDR3 covers 15 residues. CDR3 sequence (DNA): TGCAGTGCTAGACCATGGCGGGGGAGTTCCAATGAGCAGTTCTTC. Translation gives CSARPWRGSSNEQFF.

In its sample, this clonotype was seen many times. This chain links TRBV5-1 with TRBJ2-7, with TRBD2 matching 12 bases. Germline V gene lookup returns CDR1 SGHRS and CDR2 YFSETQ. The CDR3 length is 16 residues. V lost 3 bases to trimming and J lost 2 bases; unmatched junction nucleotides: 6. The CDR3 is CASSWTLAGGAYEQYF. CDR3 DNA sequence: TGCGCCAGCAGCTGGACGCTAGCGGGGGGGGCCTACGAGCAGTACTTC.

The chain links TRBV4-3 to TRBJ2-2; TRBD1 agrees at 12 bases. Germline loops: CDR1 LGHNA, CDR2 YSLEER. The J segment lost 4 bases and the V segment lost 9 bases, leaving 12 bases of the junction unmatched. There are 17 residues in the CDR3. DNA for the CDR3: TGCGCCAGTAGTAGGACAGGGACAGGGGGCAGCACCGGGGAGCTGTTTTTT. Translating gives CASSRTGTGGSTGELFF.

The rearrangement uses TRBV6-5 and TRBJ1-2; 8 nucleotides align to TRBD1. With V trimmed by 5 bases and J by 0 bases, 2 bases remained unmatched. The CDR3 extends over 14 amino acids. Looked up from germline, CDR1 is MNHEY and CDR2 is SVGAGI. CDR3: CASSGTGANYGYTF. CDR3 nucleotide sequence: TGTGCCAGCAGTGGGACAGGAGCTAACTATGGCTACACCTTC.

V usage is TRBV3-1 and J usage is TRBJ1-2, with 11 bases matching TRBD1. The germline V gene encodes CDR1 LGHDT and CDR2 YNNKEL (reference sequence). The CDR3 consists of 14 residues. The J segment lost 8 bases and the V segment lost 4 bases, leaving 6 bases of the junction unmatched. CDR3 in DNA: TGTGCCAGCAGCCCCCGGGACAGGGGGTCGGGCTACACCTTC. The encoded protein is CASSPRDRGSGYTF.

In this sample, this clonotype turned up a few times. This chain connects TRBV10-2 to TRBJ1-1, with D perhaps matching TRBD1 (5 bases). This CDR3 region has 14 residues. V was pared by 2 bases and J by 5 bases, with 12 bases between. Germline values: CDR1 WSHSY, CDR2 SAAADI. In DNA, the CDR3 is TGCGCCAGCAGTGAGCAAGGACACCGGACTGAAGCTTTCTTT. Translation: CASSEQGHRTEAFF.

This clonotype was recorded a few times. The gene calls are TRBV5-6 and TRBJ2-7, with 10 bases that match TRBD2. The CDR3 length is 18 residues. The J segment lost 3 bases and the V segment lost 4 bases, leaving 16 bases of the junction unmatched. CDR1 is SGHDT, CDR2 YYEEEE, per germline. The CDR3 bases are TGTGCCAGCAGCCCGCCCAGCGGGGGGGCTAGGGTTGACTACGAGCAGTACTTC. This translates into CASSPPSGGARVDYEQYF.

In its sample, this clonotype was seen a few times. The genes are TRBV10-3 and TRBJ1-4, with TRBD1 identical over 10 bases. With V trimmed by 6 bases and J by 8 bases, 6 bases remained unmatched. This CDR3 has 14 amino acids. Germline CDR1 and CDR2: ENHRY and SYGVKD. The CDR3 nucleotides are TGTGCCATCAGAGAGGGGACAGGGGTCGAAAAACTGTTTTTT. Its protein product is CAIREGTGVEKLFF.

This clonotype turned up a few times. The chain couples TRBV4-1 to TRBJ1-1, with D tentatively TRBD1 (5 bases). This CDR3 has 17 residues. The V and J ends lost 0 bases and 0 bases respectively, with 14 bases between them. CDR1 MGHRA and CDR2 YSYEKL come from the germline V gene. DNA of the CDR3: TGCGCCAGCAGCCAAGATCGAGGGGCGGCCATGAACACTGAAGCTTTCTTT. Amino acids: CASSQDRGAAMNTEAFF.

This clonotype was counted only a few times. The chain combines TRBV5-1 with TRBJ2-3; possibly TRBD2 for D (5 bases). V shed 2 bases and J shed 3 bases, with 16 bases lying between them. The CDR3 totals 16 residues. Germline loops: CDR1 SGHRS, CDR2 YFSETQ. Here the CDR3 reads CASSFGGTGLTDTQYF. DNA of the CDR3: TGCGCCAGCAGCTTTGGAGGTACGGGATTAACAGATACGCAGTATTTT. Full variable domain (outside the CDR3, taken from reference TRBV5-1 and TRBJ2-3): KAGVTQTPRYLIKTRGQQVTLSCSPISGHRSVSWYQQTPGQGLQFLFEYFSETQRNKGNFPGRFSGRQFSNSRSEMNVSTLELGDSALYLCASSFGGTGLTDTQYFGPGTRLTVL.

The table lists this clonotype with a few counts. The chain links TRBV7-2 to TRBJ1-4, with 9 bases matching TRBD1. This CDR3 has 15 residues. Germline V gene data show CDR1 as SGHTA and CDR2 as FQGNSA. V lost 5 bases, J lost 7 bases, and 8 bases stayed unmatched. The CDR3 DNA is TGTGCCAGCAGCGCAGGGACAGGGCTGAGTGAAAAACTGTTTTTT. This sequence encodes CASSAGTGLSEKLFF.

A single count supports this clonotype. This sequence joins TRBV4-2 and TRBJ2-5; D gene uncertain. This CDR3 spans 14 amino acids. Germline CDR1 and CDR2: LGHNA and YNFKEQ. V was clipped by 0 bases and J by 7 bases, with 12 bases between them. This CDR3 reads CASSQDLGQPTQYF. For the CDR3, the DNA is TGTGCCAGCAGCCAAGATTTGGGCCAGCCGACCCAGTACTTC.

This clonotype was recorded a few times. V and J are TRBV10-3 and TRBJ2-5; the match to TRBD2 covers 15 bases. The CDR3 extends over 15 amino acids. The junction had 6 bases not matched to a gene; V was cut back by 11 bases and J by 2 bases. CDR1 and CDR2 from the germline V gene are ENHRY and SYGVKD. The chain's CDR3 is CASGLAGGIQETQYF. The DNA for the CDR3 is TGTGCCTCGGGACTAGCGGGGGGTATACAAGAGACCCAGTACTTC.

This chain connects TRBV28 to TRBJ2-3; tentatively, D is TRBD2 (6 bases). The CDR3 loop spans 15 amino acids. Trimming cost V 8 bases and J 3 bases, with 18 bases left between them. Germline CDR1 is MDHEN and CDR2 is SYDVKM. The CDR3 is CASQRWASETDTQYF. In DNA form, the CDR3 reads TGTGCCAGCCAAAGATGGGCTAGCGAGACAGATACGCAGTATTTT.

This rearrangement joins TRBV20-1 to TRBJ2-3; D call uncertain. The CDR3 length is 13 residues. Germline loops: CDR1 DFQATT, CDR2 SNEGSKA (reference sequence). V was cut by 7 bases and J by 2 bases, with 13 bases left in between. In DNA, the CDR3 is TGCAGTGGGCTAGTCCGTATCACAGATACGCAGTATTTT. Translation gives CSGLVRITDTQYF.

This clonotype was counted at least ten times. The chain combines TRBV6-2 or TRBV6-3 with TRBJ2-1, with 10 bases that match TRBD1. V trimming: 7 bases; J trimming: 16 bases; junction bases outside the gene matches: 13. The CDR3 length is 13 residues. Germline V CDR1 and CDR2: MNHEY, SVGEGT. CDR3 residues: CASTRWIGTGAFF. The CDR3 DNA is TGTGCCAGCACCCGGTGGATCGGGACAGGGGCCTTCTTC.

The chain combines TRBV4-2 with TRBJ1-2; D gene uncertain. The germline V gene has CDR1 LGHNA and CDR2 YNFKEQ. With 0 bases removed from V and 3 bases from J, the gap between germline ends came to 11 bases. The CDR3 spans 15 residues. The DNA of the CDR3 is TGTGCCAGCAGCCAAGATACGTGGCAGGACTATGGCTACACCTTC. Translation gives CASSQDTWQDYGYTF.

This clonotype was found a few times. This chain uses TRBV4-3 with TRBJ2-5, with D uncertain. Germline CDR1 is LGHNA and CDR2 is YSLEER. The CDR3 loop spans 14 amino acids. Trimming stripped 0 bases from V and 3 bases from J, with 8 bases between. In DNA form, the CDR3 reads TGCGCCAGCAGCCAAGAGTTGAACAAAGAGACCCAGTACTTC. It yields the protein CASSQELNKETQYF.

This clonotype appeared many times. J is TRBJ2-3 and V is TRBV5-1; TRBD2 aligns across 8 bases. After removal of 3 bases from V and 1 base from J, the junction contained 4 bases not matched to a gene. In germline, CDR1 is SGHRS, CDR2 YFSETQ. The CDR3 totals 15 residues. Written as DNA, the CDR3 is TGCGCCAGCAGCTGGGCCGGGGGGGGCACAGATACGCAGTATTTT. It specifies CASSWAGGGTDTQYF. Full variable domain (rest looked up from reference TRBV5-1 and TRBJ2-3): KAGVTQTPRYLIKTRGQQVTLSCSPISGHRSVSWYQQTPGQGLQFLFEYFSETQRNKGNFPGRFSGRQFSNSRSEMNVSTLELGDSALYLCASSWAGGGTDTQYFGPGTRLTVL.